The 17 T cell receptor beta chains below all came from one sample that was sequenced in a study of technical replicates of blood from several donors. Produced via immunoSEQ multiplex PCR; TCRdb's table is partial and in-frame only. The sample gives 65,000 to 90,000 clones, over 75% of which show up once; just under 0.25% is in the top ten. The sequencing sample was made of T cells isolated from PBMCs. These receptors came from a human donor in good health.

The chain joins TRBV28 to TRBJ2-7; 7 bases line up with TRBD1. The CDR3 has 15 amino acids. V trimming: 8 bases; J trimming: 1 base; junction bases outside the gene matches: 11. The germline V gene encodes CDR1 MDHEN and CDR2 SYDVKM. The CDR3 spells CASGQRGRGSYEQYF. The CDR3, as DNA: TGTGCCAGCGGCCAAAGGGGGCGCGGATCCTACGAGCAGTACTTC.

This clone was found a few times. This sequence joins TRBV2 and TRBJ1-5, with D uncertain. This CDR3 contains 13 residues. Deletions cut 4 bases from V and 4 bases from J, with 8 bases between. Germline CDR1 and CDR2: SNHLY and FYNNEI. CDR3 in DNA: TGTGCCAGCAGTGGGGAGCGTAATCAGCCCCAGCATTTT. Protein: CASSGERNQPQHF. The full variable domain, with the rest looked up from reference TRBV2 and TRBJ1-5, is EPEVTQTPSHQVTQMGQEVILRCVPISNHLYFYWYRQILGQKVEFLVSFYNNEISEKSEIFDDQFSVERPDGSNFTLKIRSTKLEDSAMYFCASSGERNQPQHFGDGTRLSIL.

The chain employs TRBV29-1 and TRBJ1-4; D remains ambiguous. This CDR3 has 11 amino acids. The V and J ends lost 8 bases and 7 bases respectively, with 11 bases between them. Germline lookup yields CDR1 SQVTM and CDR2 ANQGSEA. Here the CDR3 reads CSFFYSEKLFF. The CDR3 nucleotides are TGCAGCTTTTTCTACAGTGAAAAACTGTTTTTT.

This rearrangement joins TRBV5-1 to TRBJ1-1; D gene unclear. Trimming removed 0 bases at V and 1 base at J, with 10 bases between. The CDR3 sequence is 15 residues long. The V gene's germline CDR1 is SGHRS and CDR2 YFSETQ. This chain's CDR3 is CASSLVGTGNTEAFF. CDR3 coding DNA: TGCGCCAGCAGCTTGGTAGGCACGGGGAACACTGAAGCTTTCTTT. Variable domain in full (rest from reference TRBV5-1 and TRBJ1-1): KAGVTQTPRYLIKTRGQQVTLSCSPISGHRSVSWYQQTPGQGLQFLFEYFSETQRNKGNFPGRFSGRQFSNSRSEMNVSTLELGDSALYLCASSLVGTGNTEAFFGQGTRLTVV.

V gene TRBV11-3 combines with J gene TRBJ2-7, with a tentative D call TRBD1 (7 bases). This CDR3 has 15 amino acids. Germline-derived CDR1 and CDR2 are SGHNT and YENEEA. Trimming cost V 3 bases and J 3 bases, with 15 bases left between them. CDR3 residues: CASSLETGTYYEQYF. The CDR3 coding sequence is TGTGCCAGCAGCTTGGAGACAGGGACTTACTACGAGCAGTACTTC.

The J gene is TRBJ1-3, the V gene TRBV5-1, with TRBD1 identical over 8 bases. The CDR3 is 19 amino acids. Trimming at V came to 3 bases and at J to 0 bases, leaving 14 bases not matched to a gene. Germline V gives CDR1 SGHRS, CDR2 YFSETQ. CDR3 protein: CASSSWDRPGLDSGNTIYF. The DNA of the CDR3 is TGCGCCAGCAGCTCCTGGGACAGGCCAGGCCTAGACTCTGGAAACACCATATATTTT.

The V gene is TRBV5-6, the J gene TRBJ2-7; TRBD2 matches 7 bases. The CDR3 is 16 residues long. Germline V lookup: CDR1 SGHDT, CDR2 YYEEEE. The V gene end was trimmed by 0 bases and the J gene end by 4 bases; junction bases not matched to a gene: 10. This CDR3 is CASSLGPGREVYEQYF. For the CDR3, the DNA is TGTGCCAGCAGCTTGGGTCCGGGGAGGGAGGTGTACGAGCAGTACTTC.

This clone was counted once. The V call is TRBV7-9, the J call TRBJ1-2; a weak D match, TRBD1 (6 bases). Germline-derived CDR1 and CDR2 are SEHNR and FQNEAQ (reference sequence). The V end lost 2 bases, the J end lost 10 bases, and 14 bases lay between the germline ends. The CDR3 has 13 residues. The CDR3 loop is CASSLSGAGVYTF. CDR3 nucleotide sequence: TGTGCCAGCAGCTTATCAGGGGCTGGAGTCTACACCTTC.

This chain joins TRBV7-9 and TRBJ2-3, with D possibly matching TRBD1 (5 bases). Germline CDR1 SEHNR, CDR2 FQNEAQ (reference sequence). Between the trimmed V and J ends, which lost 5 bases and 2 bases, there was a span of 17 bases. The CDR3 is made up of 16 amino acids. The CDR3 here is CASSPLGVGSTDTQYF. The CDR3 DNA reads as TGTGCCAGCAGCCCTCTAGGGGTAGGGTCCACAGATACGCAGTATTTT.

The CDR3 reads CASSIPGDEQYF. CDR3 coding DNA: TGTGCCAGTAGTATTCCCGGAGACGAGCAGTACTTC. The chain is built from TRBV19 and TRBJ2-7; D is ambiguous. The CDR3 spans 12 residues. Germline V gene sequence: CDR1 LNHDA, CDR2 SQIVND (reference sequence). Deletions cut 3 bases from V and 5 bases from J, with 8 bases between.

This clone was detected only once. Here the CDR3 reads CASSQDLVHKAFF. CDR3 in DNA: TGTGCCAGCAGCCAAGATCTGGTACATAAAGCTTTCTTT. The chain combines TRBV14 with TRBJ1-1, with D hard to call. Trimming took off 0 bases at V and 9 bases at J, with 11 bases between the two ends. The CDR3 is 13 amino acids. Germline values: CDR1 SGHDN, CDR2 FVKESK.

This rearrangement joins TRBV7-2 to TRBJ1-1, with D possibly being TRBD1 (5 bases). The length of the CDR3 is 14 residues. Between the trimmed V and J ends, which lost 3 bases and 5 bases, there was a span of 13 bases. Germline assignment: CDR1 SGHTA and CDR2 FQGNSA. The DNA for the CDR3 is TGTGCCAGCAGCTTGGCGGGGCTTAAAACTGAAGCTTTCTTT. Its translation: CASSLAGLKTEAFF.

This clone was detected once. The chain carries TRBV6-5 and TRBJ1-2; 8 bases fit TRBD1. V gave up 7 bases and J gave up 8 bases; unmatched junction bases: 9. Per germline, CDR1 MNHEY and CDR2 SVGAGI. The CDR3 totals 13 residues. CDR3: CASTTLTGDGYTF. CDR3 DNA: TGTGCCAGCACCACCTTGACAGGGGACGGCTACACCTTC.

The V call is TRBV18, the J call TRBJ2-5, with D possibly being TRBD1 (6 bases). This CDR3 comprises 13 residues. Germline CDR1 KGHSH, CDR2 LQKENI. V lost 3 bases, J lost 3 bases, and 8 bases lay in between. The CDR3 sequence: CASSPGAEETQYF. The CDR3 DNA reads as TGTGCCAGCTCACCGGGGGCAGAAGAGACCCAGTACTTC.

The rearrangement links TRBV5-4 to TRBJ1-3, with D uncertain. Germline assignment: CDR1 SGHNT and CDR2 YYREEE (reference sequence). V dropped 4 bases and J dropped 0 bases, with 8 bases sitting between them. CDR3 length: 14 residues. CDR3 residues: CASSPGYSGNTIYF. The CDR3, as DNA: TGTGCCAGCAGCCCAGGATACTCTGGAAACACCATATATTTT.

V usage is TRBV7-9 and J usage is TRBJ2-7, with 8 positions matching TRBD1. The length of the CDR3 is 13 residues. The trim removed 5 bases at V and 4 bases at J, leaving 4 bases unmatched. Germline loops: CDR1 SEHNR, CDR2 FQNEAQ (reference sequence). The CDR3 coding sequence is TGTGCCAGCAGCACCGGACAGGGTTACGAGCAGTACTTC. Protein product: CASSTGQGYEQYF. Using reference TRBV7-9 and TRBJ2-7 for the parts outside the CDR3, the full variable domain is DTGVSQNPRHKITKRGQNVTFRCDPISEHNRLYWYRQTLGQGPEFLTYFQNEAQLEKSRLLSDRFSAERPKGSFSTLEIQRTEQGDSAMYLCASSTGQGYEQYFGPGTRLTVT.

The chain uses TRBV7-2 and TRBJ2-5, with a tentative D call TRBD1 (6 bases). This CDR3 is built from 13 residues. The V end was cut by 4 bases, the J end by 5 bases, with 11 bases between. The germline CDR1 and CDR2 sequences are SGHTA and FQGNSA. CDR3 protein: CASSYRVTETQYF. As DNA, the CDR3 is TGTGCCAGCAGCTACAGGGTTACGGAGACCCAGTACTTC.